Below, 21 T cell receptor beta chains from the same sample are listed, as sequenced in a study of T cells in tuberculosis. The method was immunoSEQ multiplex PCR; TCRdb's version includes in-frame clones alone and lacks a portion of them. This sample has 30,000 or so clones, with over 95% found just once. The sample comprised PBMCs. Receptor source: a donor aged 10-29 years with latent tuberculosis or without tuberculosis infection.

This clone was detected only a few times. The J gene is TRBJ1-6, the V gene TRBV6-1; D might be TRBD1 (6 bases). Trimming removed 5 bases from V and 9 bases from J, with 11 bases in between. The CDR3 runs to 13 residues. The V gene's germline CDR1 is MNHNS and CDR2 SASEGT. CDR3 loop: CASSPGEGSPLHF. For the CDR3, the DNA is TGTGCCAGCAGTCCAGGGGAGGGTTCACCCCTCCACTTT.

This rearrangement joins TRBV30 to TRBJ2-1; TRBD2 matches at 13 bases. The CDR3 loop spans 14 amino acids. After removal of 5 bases from V and 4 bases from J, the junction contained 2 bases not matched to a gene. CDR1 GTSNPN and CDR2 SVGIG come from the germline V gene (reference sequence). CDR3 nucleotide sequence: TGTGCCTGGGGGGGACTAGCGGGATACAATGAGCAGTTCTTC. Translated, it gives CAWGGLAGYNEQFF.

The chain recombines TRBV19 with TRBJ1-5; tentative D call: TRBD1 (6 bases). Germline CDR1 is LNHDA and CDR2 is SQIVND (reference sequence). V was cut by 6 bases and J by 0 bases, with 12 bases left in between. The CDR3 length is 15 residues. CDR3 protein: CASSDRHYSNQPQHF. In DNA, the CDR3 is TGTGCCAGTAGCGACAGGCATTATAGCAATCAGCCCCAGCATTTT.

This rearrangement joins TRBV30 to TRBJ2-6; D is unresolved. Trimming removed 2 bases at V and 4 bases at J, with 9 bases between. The CDR3 extends over 14 amino acids. The germline V gene has CDR1 GTSNPN and CDR2 SVGIG (reference sequence). The CDR3 reads CAWSPLWGANVLTF. The CDR3 DNA reads TGTGCCTGGAGTCCACTATGGGGGGCCAACGTCCTGACTTTC.

V gene TRBV7-9 combines with J gene TRBJ2-7, with D unresolved. CDR1 and CDR2 from the germline V gene are SEHNR and FQNEAQ (reference sequence). Trimming took 4 bases from V and 1 from J, leaving 8 bases between them. This CDR3 spans 13 amino acids. The DNA for the CDR3 is TGTGCCAGCAGCTCATGGCTGTCCTACGAGCAGTACTTC. Its translation: CASSSWLSYEQYF.

The V and J genes are TRBV21-1 and TRBJ1-5; the D call in the table, TRBD1, was not verified against the DNA. TRBV21-1 is flagged as a pseudogene. This CDR3 is built from 15 residues. DNA for the CDR3: TGTGCCAGCAGCGACAGGCTTTATAGCAATCAGCCCCAGCATTTT. It is translated as CASSDRLYSNQPQHF.

DNA for the CDR3: TGTGCCAGCAGCTTAGTAGGGGGTGAGCAGTTCTTC. This translates into CASSLVGGEQFF. This rearrangement joins TRBV11-3 to TRBJ2-1, with D maybe TRBD1 (6 bases). V lost 1 base to trimming and J lost 9 bases, with 7 bases between them. The CDR3 length is 12 residues. In germline, CDR1 is SGHNT, CDR2 YENEEA.

The chain employs TRBV2 and TRBJ2-1; a possible D gene is TRBD2 (6 bases). Germline V gene data show CDR1 as SNHLY and CDR2 as FYNNEI. The CDR3 extends over 11 amino acids. The V end lost 11 bases, the J end lost 7 bases, and 12 bases lay between the germline ends. CDR3 amino acids: CAAGLANEQFF. CDR3 coding DNA: TGTGCCGCTGGGCTAGCGAATGAGCAGTTCTTC.

This chain uses TRBV6-1 with TRBJ1-2; 7 bases map to TRBD1. The V gene's germline CDR1 is MNHNS and CDR2 SASEGT. Germline trimming cut 0 bases from V and 5 bases from J; bases unmatched to any gene: 3. The CDR3 spans 14 residues. CDR3 nucleotides: TGTGCCAGCAGTGAAGCCAGGACAGGATATGGCTACACCTTC. It translates to CASSEARTGYGYTF.

This rearrangement joins TRBV5-6 to TRBJ1-5, with unresolved D. Germline lookup yields CDR1 SGHDT and CDR2 YYEEEE. The CDR3 extends over 15 amino acids. V was pared by 5 bases and J by 1 base, with 13 bases between. DNA for the CDR3: TGTGCCAGCAGTGGCCCGAGGGAGAGCAATCAGCCCCAGCATTTT. Protein sequence: CASSGPRESNQPQHF.

The chain couples TRBV5-1 to TRBJ2-1; TRBD2 matches 9 bases. The V gene end was trimmed by 7 bases and the J gene end by 0 bases; junction bases not matched to a gene: 14. The CDR3 is made up of 18 amino acids. CDR1 and CDR2 (germline): SGHRS, YFSETQ. CDR3 residues: CASHKRRSGGSSYNEQFF. CDR3 DNA sequence: TGCGCCAGCCACAAGAGGCGTAGCGGGGGAAGCTCCTACAATGAGCAGTTCTTC.

This chain uses TRBV5-1 with TRBJ2-7; the match to TRBD1 covers 10 bases. The CDR3 sequence is 15 residues long. Germline V gene data show CDR1 as SGHRS and CDR2 as YFSETQ. The trim removed 0 bases at V and 4 bases at J, leaving 4 bases unmatched. Here the CDR3 DNA reads TGCGCCAGCAGCTTGGAGGGGACAGGGGCGTACGAGCAGTACTTC. This encodes CASSLEGTGAYEQYF.

The chain recombines TRBV18 with TRBJ1-5; TRBD1 matches at 8 bases. The V and J ends lost 3 bases and 5 bases, in that order; junction bases with no gene match: 0. CDR3 size: 13 residues. Germline V gene data show CDR1 as KGHSH and CDR2 as LQKENI. The CDR3 region is CASSPDRDQPQHF. The CDR3 coding sequence is TGTGCCAGCTCACCGGACAGGGATCAGCCCCAGCATTTT.

The rearrangement uses TRBV19 and TRBJ1-2, with TRBD1 as a possible D gene (6 bases). Germline CDR1 reads LNHDA; CDR2 reads SQIVND (reference sequence). The V gene lost 5 bases and the J gene lost 1 base, with 14 bases spanning the gap. The CDR3 is made up of 15 amino acids. The CDR3 spells CASSLTGQINYGYTF. The CDR3 coding sequence is TGTGCCAGTAGTTTGACCGGACAGATTAACTATGGCTACACCTTC.

This clone appeared once. V usage is TRBV29-1 and J usage is TRBJ1-1, with 10 positions matching TRBD1. V lost 5 bases, J lost 0 bases, and 3 bases stayed unmatched. CDR1 is SQVTM and CDR2 is ANQGSEA in the germline V gene. The CDR3 spans 14 residues. The DNA of the CDR3 is TGCAGCGTTAGGACAGGGGGACTGAACACTGAAGCTTTCTTT. This codes for CSVRTGGLNTEAFF.

The V and J genes are TRBV5-4 and TRBJ2-3; maybe TRBD2 (5 bases). There are 13 residues in the CDR3. Germline lookup yields CDR1 SGHNT and CDR2 YYREEE (reference sequence). Trimming removed 2 bases from V and 6 bases from J, with 10 bases in between. For the CDR3, the DNA is TGTGCCAGCAGCTTATACGGGGTGGATACGCAGTATTTT. Amino acid sequence: CASSLYGVDTQYF.

This clone was observed once. J is TRBJ2-7 and V is TRBV4-1; D remains unclear. The V gene lost 1 base and the J gene lost 4 bases, with 17 bases spanning the gap. In germline, CDR1 is MGHRA, CDR2 YSYEKL. There are 16 residues in the CDR3. In DNA, the CDR3 is TGCGCCAGCAGCCAAGGAGGAAACCTTCTCGATTACGAGCAGTACTTC. Translating it yields CASSQGGNLLDYEQYF.

V gene TRBV4-3 combines with J gene TRBJ1-2; D is uncertain. CDR1 is LGHNA, CDR2 YSLEER, per germline. V was cut by 0 bases and J by 0 bases, with 11 bases left in between. The CDR3 extends over 16 amino acids. CDR3 protein: CASSQEVDSANYGYTF. The CDR3 DNA sequence: TGCGCCAGCAGCCAAGAGGTGGACTCAGCTAACTATGGCTACACCTTC.

This clone appeared a few times. J is TRBJ2-4 and V is TRBV25-1; 10 positions match TRBD1. The germline V gene encodes CDR1 MGHDK and CDR2 SYGVNS. Trimming cost V 3 bases and J 8 bases; bases outside gene matches: 7. The CDR3 covers 15 residues. The CDR3 reads CASSDPDRGRDIQYF. Here the CDR3 DNA reads TGTGCCAGCAGTGACCCCGACAGGGGGCGAGACATTCAGTACTTC.

The genes are TRBV18 and TRBJ1-2; TRBD1 matches at 8 bases. Per the germline V gene, CDR1 is KGHSH and CDR2 is LQKENI. V lost 3 bases and J lost 3; bases outside the gene matches: 9. The CDR3 has 16 amino acids. CDR3 coding DNA: TGTGCCAGCTCACCGGAGCAGACAGGGGTTGACTATGGCTACACCTTC. This translates into CASSPEQTGVDYGYTF.

The J gene is TRBJ1-4, the V gene TRBV25-1; the match to TRBD1 covers 7 bases. The junction had 11 bases not matched to a gene; V was cut back by 4 bases and J by 6 bases. Germline CDR1 is MGHDK and CDR2 is SYGVNS. The CDR3 is 16 residues long. For the CDR3, the DNA is TGTGCCAGCAGTGTATACCGGGACAGACTTTATGAAAAACTGTTTTTT. This gives the protein CASSVYRDRLYEKLFF.